Below are 27 T cell receptor beta chains sequenced from a single sample in a study of PD-L1 blockade in urothelial cancer. Sequenced by immunoSEQ multiplex PCR; TCRdb stores in-frame clones only, minus some. This sample has approximately 110,000 clones, with around 85% found just once. The source was PBMCs, collected around atezolizumab (anti-PD-L1) treatment. All receptors come from a man aged 45-60 years with urothelial cancer.

This chain joins TRBV10-3 and TRBJ2-5, with 8 bases matching TRBD1. The germline V gene has CDR1 ENHRY and CDR2 SYGVKD. With V trimmed by 6 bases and J by 9 bases, 6 bases remained unmatched. The CDR3 totals 12 residues. The chain's CDR3 is CAISSDRAAQYF. Written as DNA, the CDR3 is TGTGCCATCAGCTCGGACAGGGCAGCCCAGTACTTC.

This CDR3 is CASSEGQYRTDTQYF. The CDR3 nucleotides read TGTGCCAGCAGTGAAGGACAGTACCGCACAGATACGCAGTATTTT. The chain is built from TRBV2 and TRBJ2-3; D perhaps matches TRBD1 (5 bases). This CDR3 spans 15 amino acids. Trimming took 1 base from V and 1 from J, leaving 9 bases between them. Germline CDR1 SNHLY, CDR2 FYNNEI.

The rearrangement links TRBV27 to TRBJ2-1, with D perhaps TRBD2 (6 bases). V lost 7 bases and J lost 7, with 20 bases in between. CDR1 MNHEY and CDR2 SMNVEV come from the germline V gene (reference sequence). This CDR3 comprises 15 residues. The CDR3: CASMQGGIRNNEQFF. Here the CDR3 DNA reads TGTGCCAGCATGCAGGGCGGGATAAGGAATAATGAGCAGTTCTTC.

This clone turned up a few times. The chain joins TRBV7-2 to TRBJ2-7; 8 bases line up with TRBD1. Germline-derived CDR1 and CDR2 are SGHTA and FQGNSA. The V and J ends lost 5 bases and 4 bases, in that order; junction bases with no gene match: 13. The CDR3 consists of 16 residues. The CDR3 DNA sequence: TGTGCCAGCAGCCCTTATTCAGGGGGCAGGGTTTACGAGCAGTACTTC. It translates to CASSPYSGGRVYEQYF.

As DNA, the CDR3 is TGTGCCAGCAGTCAAGCGGGTCAGGCCCACTACGAGCAGTACTTC. Protein sequence: CASSQAGQAHYEQYF. This chain uses TRBV11-1 with TRBJ2-7, with D perhaps TRBD2 (6 bases). CDR1 and CDR2 (germline): SGHAT, FQDESV (reference sequence). V was pared by 6 bases and J by 3 bases, with 18 bases between. The length of the CDR3 is 15 residues.

The CDR3 sequence is CASSLGVNEQFF. The DNA of the CDR3 is TGTGCCAGCAGCTTAGGAGTGAATGAGCAGTTCTTC. The chain joins TRBV11-2 to TRBJ2-1; D gene ambiguous. Germline CDR1 and CDR2: SGHAT and FQNNGV. Trimming stripped 1 base from V and 7 bases from J, with 5 bases between. CDR3 length: 12 amino acids.

The J gene is TRBJ2-5, the V gene TRBV11-1; 9 bases are a match to TRBD2. The germline V gene has CDR1 SGHAT and CDR2 FQDESV (reference sequence). This CDR3 region has 15 residues. The ends lost 4 bases at V and 5 bases at J; junction bases unmatched: 8. In DNA form, the CDR3 reads TGTGCCAGCAGCTCGCGGGAGGGGACCCGGGAGACCCAGTACTTC. It yields the protein CASSSREGTRETQYF.

This CDR3 reads CASRPVSGRRHEQFF. DNA of the CDR3: TGTGCCAGCAGGCCCGTTAGCGGGAGAAGGCATGAGCAGTTCTTC. The chain recombines TRBV2 with TRBJ2-1; 9 bases are a match to TRBD2. This CDR3 has 15 residues. The V gene's germline CDR1 is SNHLY and CDR2 FYNNEI. Trimming took 6 bases from V and 8 from J; bases not matched to a gene: 11. Looking up the rest from reference TRBV2 and TRBJ2-1 gives the full variable domain: EPEVTQTPSHQVTQMGQEVILRCVPISNHLYFYWYRQILGQKVEFLVSFYNNEISEKSEIFDDQFSVERPDGSNFTLKIRSTKLEDSAMYFCASRPVSGRRHEQFFGPGTRLTVL.

The V call is TRBV7-6, the J call TRBJ2-3; D remains unclear. Germline V gene data show CDR1 as SGHVS and CDR2 as FNYEAQ. The V end was cut by 0 bases, the J end by 5 bases, with 6 bases between. The CDR3 covers 13 residues. DNA of the CDR3: TGTGCCAGCAGCTTAGCTGCGGAAGATACGCAGTATTTT. Translating gives CASSLAAEDTQYF. Using reference TRBV7-6 and TRBJ2-3 for the parts outside the CDR3, the full variable domain is GAGVSQSPRYKVTKRGQDVALRCDPISGHVSLYWYRQALGQGPEFLTYFNYEAQQDKSGLPNDRFSAERPEGSISTLTIQRTEQRDSAMYRCASSLAAEDTQYFGPGTRLTVL.

J is TRBJ1-2 and V is TRBV29-1; 8 nucleotides match TRBD1. CDR1 and CDR2 from the germline V gene are SQVTM and ANQGSEA. The CDR3 contains 14 residues. The V gene end was trimmed by 5 bases and the J gene end by 0 bases; junction bases not matched to a gene: 5. CDR3: CSVSGTGSNYGYTF. In DNA, the CDR3 is TGCAGCGTTTCCGGGACAGGCTCTAACTATGGCTACACCTTC. The whole variable domain, remainder taken from reference TRBV29-1 and TRBJ1-2, is SAVISQKPSRDICQRGTSLTIQCQVDSQVTMMFWYRQQPGQSLTLIATANQGSEATYESGFVIDKFPISRPNLTFSTLTVSNMSPEDSSIYLCSVSGTGSNYGYTFGSGTRLTVV.

This sequence joins TRBV5-1 and TRBJ2-7, with 9 nucleotides matching TRBD1. CDR1 SGHRS and CDR2 YFSETQ come from the germline V gene. The junction had 9 bases not matched to a gene; V was cut back by 7 bases and J by 4 bases. This CDR3 has 14 residues. Here the CDR3 reads CASAPGQGLYEQYF. The CDR3 DNA reads as TGCGCCAGCGCTCCGGGACAGGGATTGTACGAGCAGTACTTC.

This chain joins TRBV7-2 and TRBJ2-3, with 8 bases aligning to TRBD2. Trimming took 1 base from V and 0 from J; bases not matched to a gene: 3. CDR1 SGHTA and CDR2 FQGNSA come from the germline V gene. This CDR3 is built from 16 residues. The CDR3 region has the DNA TGTGCCAGCAGCTTAGGACTAGCGTCTAGCACAGATACGCAGTATTTT. Translating gives CASSLGLASSTDTQYF.

This chain joins TRBV30 and TRBJ1-5, with TRBD1 identical over 7 bases. The V gene end was trimmed by 3 bases and the J gene end by 0 bases; junction bases not matched to a gene: 8. Per germline, CDR1 GTSNPN and CDR2 SVGIG (reference sequence). There are 16 residues in the CDR3. CDR3 DNA sequence: TGTGCCTGGAGCCCAGCACAGGGGCTTAGCAATCAGCCCCAGCATTTT. This codes for CAWSPAQGLSNQPQHF. The whole variable domain, remainder taken from reference TRBV30 and TRBJ1-5, is SQTIHQWPATLVQPVGSPLSLECTVEGTSNPNLYWYRQAAGRGLQLLFYSVGIGQISSEVPQNLSASRPQDRQFILSSKKLLLSDSGFYLCAWSPAQGLSNQPQHFGDGTRLSIL.

The chain uses TRBV28 and TRBJ2-7; D perhaps matches TRBD2 (5 bases). Deletions cut 9 bases from V and 3 bases from J, with 12 bases between. Germline V gene data show CDR1 as MDHEN and CDR2 as SYDVKM. The CDR3 is made up of 12 amino acids. In nucleotides, the CDR3 is TGTGCCAGTACACTAGGCGACTACGAGCAGTACTTC. It yields the protein CASTLGDYEQYF.

The chain couples TRBV9 to TRBJ2-7; D is possibly TRBD2 (6 bases). CDR1 and CDR2 (germline): SGDLS, YYNGEE. V was clipped by 7 bases and J by 2 bases, with 10 bases between them. The CDR3 totals 12 residues. In DNA form, the CDR3 reads TGTGCCAGCGGTCCGGGGGCCTACGAGCAGTACTTC. Its protein product is CASGPGAYEQYF.

The V call is TRBV18, the J call TRBJ2-7; 12 positions match TRBD1. Germline CDR1 is KGHSH and CDR2 is LQKENI. The CDR3 contains 15 residues. V lost 2 bases, J lost 2 bases, and 1 base stayed unmatched. The CDR3: CASSPRDRGPYEQYF. DNA of the CDR3: TGTGCCAGCTCACCAAGGGACAGGGGGCCCTACGAGCAGTACTTC. Together with reference TRBV18 and TRBJ2-7, the CDR3 gives the full variable domain: NAGVMQNPRHLVRRRGQEARLRCSPMKGHSHVYWYRQLPEEGLKFMVYLQKENIIDESGMPKERFSAEFPKEGPSILRIQQVVRGDSAAYFCASSPRDRGPYEQYFGPGTRLTVT.

CDR3 sequence reads: CASSPGTSVETQYF. As DNA, the CDR3 is TGCGCCAGCAGCCCCGGGACTAGCGTTGAGACCCAGTACTTC. The chain is built from TRBV4-1 and TRBJ2-5; TRBD2 aligns across 10 bases. CDR1 is MGHRA, CDR2 YSYEKL, per germline. The trim removed 4 bases at V and 5 bases at J, leaving 4 bases unmatched. CDR3 length: 14 residues.

The rearrangement joins TRBV5-1 to TRBJ1-1; TRBD1 is a possible D gene (6 bases). The CDR3 sequence is 14 residues long. The germline V gene encodes CDR1 SGHRS and CDR2 YFSETQ. The V end lost 4 bases, the J end lost 1 base, and 11 bases lay between the germline ends. The CDR3 DNA is TGCGCCAGCAGCAGCGACAGGAGGAACACTGAAGCTTTCTTT. As protein: CASSSDRRNTEAFF.

The CDR3 sequence is CASSPRLAGETQYF. Here the CDR3 DNA reads TGTGCCAGCAGCCCCCGACTCGCCGGAGAGACCCAGTACTTC. This chain links TRBV4-2 with TRBJ2-5; the D is unclear. Trimming left V 4 bases short and J 4 bases short, with 13 bases between. The CDR3 is 14 residues long. Germline CDR1 LGHNA, CDR2 YNFKEQ.

The CDR3 sequence is CASSVPTASSYEQYF. Written as DNA, the CDR3 is TGTGCCAGCAGCGTACCGACAGCAAGCTCCTACGAGCAGTACTTC. This chain joins TRBV9 and TRBJ2-7, with D possibly matching TRBD1 (5 bases). The V gene lost 1 base and the J gene lost 0 bases, with 11 bases spanning the gap. Germline CDR1 SGDLS, CDR2 YYNGEE. The CDR3 covers 15 residues.

The chain carries TRBV6-1 and TRBJ1-5, with a possible D match to TRBD1 (5 bases). CDR1 MNHNS and CDR2 SASEGT come from the germline V gene. This CDR3 contains 15 residues. Trimming shortened V by 8 bases and J by 0 bases, and 14 bases separated the two germline ends. The CDR3 region is CASVDNFYSNQPQHF. In nucleotides, the CDR3 is TGTGCCAGCGTGGACAACTTCTATAGCAATCAGCCCCAGCATTTT.

This clone was seen only once. The CDR3 nucleotides are TGTGCCAGCAGCTTTAGCGGGGGCACAGATACGCAGTATTTT. Translation gives CASSFSGGTDTQYF. V usage is TRBV7-2 and J usage is TRBJ2-3, with 8 bases lining up with TRBD2. Germline CDR1 SGHTA, CDR2 FQGNSA. This CDR3 is built from 14 residues. Trimming cost V 3 bases and J 1 base; bases outside gene matches: 0. The whole variable domain, remainder taken from reference TRBV7-2 and TRBJ2-3, is GAGVSQSPSNKVTEKGKDVELRCDPISGHTALYWYRQSLGQGLEFLIYFQGNSAPDKSGLPSDRFSAERTGGSVSTLTIQRTQQEDSAVYLCASSFSGGTDTQYFGPGTRLTVL.

This clone showed up just a few times. The V call is TRBV28, the J call TRBJ1-2, with 7 positions matching TRBD1. This CDR3 region has 13 residues. J gave up 4 bases and V 7 bases, and 6 bases lay outside the gene matches. The germline V gene encodes CDR1 MDHEN and CDR2 SYDVKM. The CDR3 nucleotides read TGTGCCAGCATAGACAGGGTTAGCTATGGCTACACCTTC. This translates into CASIDRVSYGYTF.

The chain employs TRBV9 and TRBJ1-2, with D possibly TRBD1 on 6 matching bases. The germline V and J ends were trimmed by 0 bases and 2 bases, with 11 bases remaining between them. The CDR3 has 15 amino acids. Looked up from germline, CDR1 is SGDLS and CDR2 is YYNGEE. CDR3 in DNA: TGTGCCAGCAGCGTAGGTGGACAGCCAAACTATGGCTACACCTTC. Translating gives CASSVGGQPNYGYTF.

As DNA, the CDR3 is TGTGCCAGTACCGGCGACAGGGGGAATCAGCCCCAGCATTTT. It yields the protein CASTGDRGNQPQHF. The V call is TRBV19, the J call TRBJ1-5, with 9 bases fitting TRBD1. J was trimmed by 4 bases and V by 7 bases; bases with no gene match: 5. The germline CDR1 and CDR2 sequences are LNHDA and SQIVND (reference sequence). The CDR3 contains 14 residues. The full variable domain, its missing parts supplied by reference TRBV19 and TRBJ1-5, is DGGITQSPKYLFRKEGQNVTLSCEQNLNHDAMYWYRQDPGQGLRLIYYSQIVNDFQKGDIAEGYSVSREKKESFPLTVTSAQKNPTAFYLCASTGDRGNQPQHFGDGTRLSIL.

J is TRBJ1-1 and V is TRBV2; 9 bases map to TRBD1. The CDR3 is 13 residues long. Germline V gene lookup returns CDR1 SNHLY and CDR2 FYNNEI. The ends lost 6 bases at V and 5 bases at J; junction bases unmatched: 4. In nucleotides, the CDR3 is TGTGCCAGCAGGGGGACAGGGACGACTGAAGCTTTCTTT. Protein: CASRGTGTTEAFF.

V and J are TRBV27 and TRBJ1-6, with D maybe TRBD1 (6 bases). The germline V and J ends were trimmed by 7 bases and 13 bases, with 14 bases remaining between them. The germline gives CDR1 MNHEY, CDR2 SMNVEV (reference sequence). The CDR3 length is 12 residues. Here the CDR3 DNA reads TGTGCCAGCAAGGCAGGGGCCATCCCCCTCCACTTT. Protein sequence: CASKAGAIPLHF.